This T cell receptor (beta chain) was sequenced in a study of T cells in Graves' hyperthyroidism and ophthalmopathy. Study-level information: Before treatment of any kind, peripheral blood was taken at initial diagnosis. Points from the study as a whole: The majority of expanded thyroid clonotypes above 0.001 also appeared in blood.

V was trimmed by 6 bases and J by 2 bases, leaving 8 bases between them. The CDR3 is made up of 12 amino acids. Germline V gene lookup returns CDR1 DFQATT and CDR2 SNEGSKA (reference sequence). This clonotype appeared many times. The antigen is undetermined. Ophthalmopathy patients showed a Clinical Activity Score of at least 3, NOSPECS grade of at least 4 and duration under 3 months. The study excluded patients with uncontrolled infection, other autoimmune disease, pregnancy or lactation. What was amplified from RNA transcripts were TCR beta CDR3 regions. RT-PCR in the first round (using the HTBI primer set) targeted the TCR CDR3. TCRdb ran MiXCR on the multiplex PCR reads and lists one entry per CDR3 protein. The sample yields over 350,000 distinct CDR3 sequences, roughly 14% seen once.

The sample consisted of blood. The chain has TRBV20-1 and TRBJ2-1; D gene uncertain. This sequence was found in a man between 18 and 35 years old with Graves' ophthalmopathy. CDR3 protein: CSAEPAYNEQFF. CDR3 DNA: TGCAGTGCAGAACCGGCCTACAATGAGCAGTTCTTC.